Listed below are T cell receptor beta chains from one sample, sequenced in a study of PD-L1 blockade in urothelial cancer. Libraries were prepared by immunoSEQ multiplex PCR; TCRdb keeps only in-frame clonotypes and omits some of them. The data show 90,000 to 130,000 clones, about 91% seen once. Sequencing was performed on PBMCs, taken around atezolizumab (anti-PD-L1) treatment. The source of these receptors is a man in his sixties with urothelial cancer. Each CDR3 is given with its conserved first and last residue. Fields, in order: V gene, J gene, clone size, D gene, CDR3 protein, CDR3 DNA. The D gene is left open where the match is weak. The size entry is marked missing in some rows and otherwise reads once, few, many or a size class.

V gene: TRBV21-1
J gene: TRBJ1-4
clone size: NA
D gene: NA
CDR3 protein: CASSTREVREKLFF
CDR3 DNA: TGTGCCAGCAGCACCAGGGAGGTTCGTGAAAAACTGTTTTTT

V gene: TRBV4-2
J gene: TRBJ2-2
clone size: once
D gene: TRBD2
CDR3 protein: CASSLTPSGGADTGELFF
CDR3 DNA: TGTGCCAGCAGCCTCACCCCTAGCGGGGGGGCGGATACCGGGGAGCTGTTTTTT

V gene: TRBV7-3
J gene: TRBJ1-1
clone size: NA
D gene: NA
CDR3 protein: CASSRGSANTEAFF
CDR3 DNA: TGTGCCAGCAGCCGGGGGAGTGCGAACACTGAAGCTTTCTTT

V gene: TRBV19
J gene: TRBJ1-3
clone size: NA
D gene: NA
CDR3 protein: CASTPEFGNTIYF
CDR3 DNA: TGTGCCAGTACCCCGGAGTTTGGAAACACCATATATTTT

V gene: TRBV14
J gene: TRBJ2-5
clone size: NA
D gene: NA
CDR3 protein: CASSLDWMTETQYF
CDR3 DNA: TGTGCCAGCAGCCTGGACTGGATGACAGAGACCCAGTACTTC

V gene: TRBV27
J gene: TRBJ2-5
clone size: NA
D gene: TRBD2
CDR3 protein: CASARSGLVFGETQYF
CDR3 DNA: TGTGCCAGCGCCCGATCGGGACTAGTATTTGGAGAGACCCAGTACTTC

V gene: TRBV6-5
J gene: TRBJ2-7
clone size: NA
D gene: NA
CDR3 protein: CASSYGSSGSEQYF
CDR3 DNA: TGTGCCAGCAGTTACGGGAGTAGTGGATCCGAGCAGTACTTC

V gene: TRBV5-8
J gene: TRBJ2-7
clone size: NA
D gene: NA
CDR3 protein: CASSLVEESYEQYF
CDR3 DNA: TGTGCCAGCAGCTTGGTCGAGGAGTCCTACGAGCAGTACTTC

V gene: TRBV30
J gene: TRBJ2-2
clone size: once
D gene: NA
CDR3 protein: CAWSPFGGELFF
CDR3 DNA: TGTGCCTGGAGTCCATTCGGCGGGGAGCTGTTTTTT

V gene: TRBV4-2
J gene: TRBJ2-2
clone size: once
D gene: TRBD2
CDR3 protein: CASSQTSVLTGGELFF
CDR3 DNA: TGTGCCAGCAGCCAGACTAGCGTACTAACGGGGGGGGAGCTGTTTTTT

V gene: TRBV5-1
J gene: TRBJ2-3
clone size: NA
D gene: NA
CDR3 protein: CASSSPSGGDTQYF
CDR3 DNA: TGCGCCAGCAGCTCTCCCTCCGGGGGAGATACGCAGTATTTT

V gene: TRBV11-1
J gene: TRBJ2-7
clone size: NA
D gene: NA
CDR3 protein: CASSFRPEDEQYF
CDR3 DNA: TGTGCCAGCAGCTTCCGTCCGGAGGACGAGCAGTACTTC

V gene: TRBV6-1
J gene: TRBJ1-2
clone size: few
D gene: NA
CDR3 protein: CASSESVDYGYTF
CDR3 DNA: TGTGCCAGCAGTGAATCGGTGGACTATGGCTACACCTTC

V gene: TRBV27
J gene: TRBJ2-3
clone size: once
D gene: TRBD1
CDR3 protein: CASSANRGRDTQYF
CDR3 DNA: TGTGCCAGCAGTGCAAACAGGGGGCGGGATACGCAGTATTTT

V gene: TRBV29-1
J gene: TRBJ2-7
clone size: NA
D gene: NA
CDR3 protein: CSVGDGGGEQYF
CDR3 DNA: TGCAGCGTTGGGGACGGGGGAGGCGAGCAGTACTTC

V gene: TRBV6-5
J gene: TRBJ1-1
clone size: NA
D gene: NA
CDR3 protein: CASSYGEGGRTEAFF
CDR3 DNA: TGTGCCAGCAGTTACGGGGAGGGGGGGAGGACTGAAGCTTTCTTT

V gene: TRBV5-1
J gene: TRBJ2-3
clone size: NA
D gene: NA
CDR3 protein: CASSLTRRRATDTQYF
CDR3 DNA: TGCGCCAGCAGCCTCACCCGCCGGCGGGCGACAGATACGCAGTATTTT

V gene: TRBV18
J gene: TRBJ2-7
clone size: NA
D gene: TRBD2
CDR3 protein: CASSPPGLAGIYEQYF
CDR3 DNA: TGTGCCAGCTCTCCTCCGGGACTAGCGGGGATCTACGAGCAGTACTTC

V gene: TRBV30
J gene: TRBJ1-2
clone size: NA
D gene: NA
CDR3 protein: CAGKRPSGEGYGYTF
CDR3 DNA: TGTGCCGGGAAACGTCCCTCGGGGGAGGGGTATGGCTACACCTTC

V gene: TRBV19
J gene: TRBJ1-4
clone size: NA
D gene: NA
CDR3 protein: CASRRTATNEKLFF
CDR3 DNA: TGTGCCAGTAGGCGGACAGCAACTAATGAAAAACTGTTTTTT